This entry is about one T cell receptor (beta chain). The method was immunoSEQ multiplex PCR; TCRdb's version includes in-frame clones alone and lacks a portion of them. The data hold about 24,000 clones, with over 55% observed a single time. CDR1 and CDR2 from the germline V gene are SEHNR and FQNEAQ (reference sequence). The V gene end was trimmed by 5 bases and the J gene end by 0 bases; junction bases not matched to a gene: 2. The CDR3 covers 15 residues. The sample comes from a study of radiotherapy plus CTLA-4 blockade in lung cancer. About the study: An objective response was seen in about 17% of patients, and disease control in roughly 28%.

The chain carries TRBV7-9 and TRBJ2-3; 10 nucleotides agree with TRBD2. Sequenced material: peripheral blood, taken from a patient treated with radiotherapy plus ipilimumab. The sequence derives from a human donor with non-small cell lung cancer whose response to radiotherapy plus ipilimumab could not be evaluated. CDR3 in DNA: TGTGCCAGCAGCCGGACTAGCGGTAGCACAGATACGCAGTATTTT. Translating it yields CASSRTSGSTDTQYF.